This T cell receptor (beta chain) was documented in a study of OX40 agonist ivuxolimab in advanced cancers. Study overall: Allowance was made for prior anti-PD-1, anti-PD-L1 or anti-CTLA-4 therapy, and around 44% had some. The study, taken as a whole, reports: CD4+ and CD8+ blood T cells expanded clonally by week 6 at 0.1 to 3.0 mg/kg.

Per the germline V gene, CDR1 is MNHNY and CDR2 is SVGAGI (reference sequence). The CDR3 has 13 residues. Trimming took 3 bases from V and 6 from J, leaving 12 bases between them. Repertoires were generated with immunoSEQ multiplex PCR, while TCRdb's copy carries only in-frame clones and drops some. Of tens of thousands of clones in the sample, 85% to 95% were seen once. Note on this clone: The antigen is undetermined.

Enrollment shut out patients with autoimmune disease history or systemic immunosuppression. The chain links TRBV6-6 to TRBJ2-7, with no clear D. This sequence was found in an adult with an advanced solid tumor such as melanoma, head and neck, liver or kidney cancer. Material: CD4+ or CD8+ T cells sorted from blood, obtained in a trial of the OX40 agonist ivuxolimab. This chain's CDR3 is CASSYNGVVEQYF. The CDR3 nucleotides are TGTGCCAGCAGTTATAATGGGGTAGTCGAGCAGTACTTC.